The 18 T cell receptor beta chains below all came from one sample that was sequenced in a study of blood T cell repertoires in COVID-19. Generated by immunoSEQ multiplex PCR, the TCRdb table keeps only in-frame clones and is missing some. The sample consists of 220,000 or so clones, 70% to 90% of them appearing once. The material sequenced was peripheral blood. These receptors came from a woman between 50 and 59 years old with COVID-19, enrolled during active disease.

V is TRBV18 and J is TRBJ1-2; D is unresolved. Trimming cost V 3 bases and J 2 bases, with 13 bases left between them. Germline V gene lookup returns CDR1 KGHSH and CDR2 LQKENI. The CDR3 totals 15 residues. CDR3 sequence: CASSPDGGPNYGYTF. In nucleotides, the CDR3 is TGTGCCAGCTCACCGGATGGTGGGCCCAACTATGGCTACACCTTC.

For the CDR3, the DNA is TGTGCCTGGGGAAGGAGGGGACCGAACACTGAAGCTTTCTTT. Its protein is CAWGRRGPNTEAFF. The chain joins TRBV30 to TRBJ1-1; possible D gene TRBD1, 5 bases. CDR3 length: 14 residues. CDR1 GTSNPN and CDR2 SVGIG come from the germline V gene (reference sequence). V was pared by 5 bases and J by 1 base, with 14 bases between.

The V and J genes are TRBV7-6 and TRBJ1-1; D ambiguous. V shed 7 bases and J shed 8 bases, with 11 bases lying between them. CDR1 and CDR2 (germline): SGHVS, FNYEAQ. The CDR3 loop spans 11 amino acids. The CDR3 coding sequence is TGTGCCAGCAATCAGGAGGAGGAAGCTTTCTTT. It specifies CASNQEEEAFF.

The chain employs TRBV10-3 and TRBJ2-7; a weak D match, TRBD2 (6 bases). V was shortened by 8 bases and J by 2 bases, with 13 bases between the two germline ends. The CDR3 extends over 13 amino acids. Per the germline V gene, CDR1 is ENHRY and CDR2 is SYGVKD. This CDR3 reads CAIGVAATYEQYF. The CDR3 DNA is TGTGCCATCGGAGTAGCGGCTACCTACGAGCAGTACTTC.

This clone was seen only a few times. V usage is TRBV19 and J usage is TRBJ1-5; weak D call: TRBD1 (5 bases). Per the germline V gene, CDR1 is LNHDA and CDR2 is SQIVND (reference sequence). This CDR3 comprises 14 residues. Trimming took 6 bases from V and 5 from J, leaving 14 bases between them. CDR3 amino acids: CASSQGGVHQPQHF. The CDR3 nucleotides read TGTGCCAGTAGCCAAGGAGGGGTGCATCAGCCCCAGCATTTT.

The V call is TRBV5-8, the J call TRBJ1-4; TRBD1 matches 8 bases. Germline lookup yields CDR1 SGHTS and CDR2 YDEGEE. V lost 3 bases, J lost 7 bases, and 8 bases stayed unmatched. The CDR3 spans 15 residues. The CDR3 reads CASSSMTGAREKLFF. The CDR3 region has the DNA TGTGCCAGCAGCTCTATGACAGGGGCGCGTGAAAAACTGTTTTTT.

The chain uses TRBV28 and TRBJ1-6; 8 bases are a match to TRBD1. The V gene end was trimmed by 5 bases and the J gene end by 8 bases; junction bases not matched to a gene: 11. From germline, CDR1 is MDHEN and CDR2 SYDVKM. The CDR3 is made up of 16 amino acids. CDR3 nucleotide sequence: TGTGCCAGCAGTGCCCCGACAGGGGTTGAGGATTCACCCCTCCACTTT. This codes for CASSAPTGVEDSPLHF.

The rearrangement links TRBV5-5 to TRBJ2-1, with 11 nucleotides matching TRBD1. Losses at the gene ends were 4 bases for V and 7 bases for J; bases not matched to a gene: 7. The CDR3 consists of 15 residues. Per germline, CDR1 SGHKS and CDR2 YYEKEE (reference sequence). The CDR3 spells CASSRAGQGGNEQFF. The CDR3 DNA reads TGTGCCAGCAGCCGAGCGGGACAGGGGGGAAATGAGCAGTTCTTC.

The gene calls are TRBV6-4 and TRBJ1-2; TRBD1 aligns across 11 bases. The junction had 8 bases not matched to a gene; V was cut back by 5 bases and J by 0 bases. The germline CDR1 and CDR2 sequences are MRHNA and SNTAGT. This CDR3 region has 17 residues. The CDR3 region has the DNA TGTGCCAGCAGTTTCGGGACAGGGGGACAAGCTAACTATGGCTACACCTTC. Its protein is CASSFGTGGQANYGYTF.

V usage is TRBV11-2 and J usage is TRBJ2-2; a weak D match, TRBD1 (5 bases). The CDR3 is 16 residues long. From germline, CDR1 is SGHAT and CDR2 FQNNGV. The V gene lost 5 bases and the J gene lost 0 bases, with 13 bases spanning the gap. The CDR3 region has the DNA TGTGCCAGCAGCCCTGGACACTTCGCGAACACCGGGGAGCTGTTTTTT. Translated, it gives CASSPGHFANTGELFF.

The chain uses TRBV20-1 and TRBJ2-1; 11 bases map to TRBD2. The germline CDR1 and CDR2 sequences are DFQATT and SNEGSKA (reference sequence). CDR3 length: 16 residues. J gave up 6 bases and V 3 bases, and 10 bases lay outside the gene matches. The CDR3 DNA follows: TGCAGTGCTAGTCGGGTGGCTAGCGGGGGGCTCAATGAGCAGTTCTTC. As protein: CSASRVASGGLNEQFF.

The chain's CDR3 is CASRIDSLSYGYTF. The CDR3 DNA is TGTGCCAGCAGGATAGACAGCCTCTCCTATGGCTACACCTTC. This chain connects TRBV5-4 to TRBJ1-2; D is possibly TRBD1 (5 bases). V was shortened by 5 bases and J by 4 bases, with 15 bases between the two germline ends. This CDR3 is built from 14 residues. Germline CDR1 SGHNT, CDR2 YYREEE (reference sequence).

The J gene is TRBJ1-4, the V gene TRBV12-3 or TRBV12-4, with D tentatively TRBD1 (5 bases). CDR3 size: 13 residues. V was trimmed by 5 bases and J by 6 bases, leaving 10 bases between them. The CDR3 DNA is TGTGCCAGCAGTCCAGGGATTTATGAAAAACTGTTTTTT. Encoded protein: CASSPGIYEKLFF.

The chain uses TRBV7-2 and TRBJ1-5; the D gene is possibly TRBD1 (6 bases). The germline CDR1 and CDR2 sequences are SGHTA and FQGNSA. The CDR3 consists of 15 residues. Between the trimmed V and J ends, which lost 1 base and 4 bases, there was a span of 11 bases. The CDR3 bases are TGTGCCAGCAGCTTAGGGACAGTAGAGAATCAGCCCCAGCATTTT. Amino acids: CASSLGTVENQPQHF.

Notes on this clone: Different DNA sequences within this sample yield the same CDR3. This rearrangement joins TRBV5-1 to TRBJ2-7, with a tentative D call TRBD1 (6 bases). From germline, CDR1 is SGHRS and CDR2 YFSETQ. The germline V and J ends were trimmed by 4 bases and 4 bases, with 9 bases remaining between them. There are 12 residues in the CDR3. CDR3 DNA sequence: TGCGCCAGCAGCCCTACAGGGTACGAGCAGTACTTC. Amino acid sequence: CASSPTGYEQYF.

V is TRBV19 and J is TRBJ2-3, with a possible D match to TRBD1 (6 bases). V lost 0 bases and J 1 base, leaving 14 bases between the germline ends. CDR1 and CDR2 (germline): LNHDA, SQIVND (reference sequence). This CDR3 contains 17 residues. CDR3 residues: CASSIDNRDTGTDTQYF. CDR3 DNA sequence: TGTGCCAGTAGTATAGACAACCGGGACACTGGCACAGATACGCAGTATTTT.

J is TRBJ1-2 and V is TRBV11-3; D might be TRBD1 (6 bases). Between the trimmed V and J ends, which lost 5 bases and 2 bases, there was a span of 9 bases. Germline values: CDR1 SGHNT, CDR2 YENEEA. The CDR3 has 13 amino acids. The CDR3 coding sequence is TGTGCCAGCAGCGCAGGGACAAACTATGGCTACACCTTC. Translated: CASSAGTNYGYTF.

In its sample, this clone was seen once. The rearrangement links TRBV28 to TRBJ2-5; 7 nucleotides align to TRBD1. The J segment lost 5 bases and the V segment lost 5 bases, leaving 14 bases of the junction unmatched. Germline V gene lookup returns CDR1 MDHEN and CDR2 SYDVKM. The CDR3 is made up of 16 amino acids. As DNA, the CDR3 is TGTGCCAGCAGTCCCCCCGGGACAGTTAGAACGGAGACCCAGTACTTC. This gives the protein CASSPPGTVRTETQYF.